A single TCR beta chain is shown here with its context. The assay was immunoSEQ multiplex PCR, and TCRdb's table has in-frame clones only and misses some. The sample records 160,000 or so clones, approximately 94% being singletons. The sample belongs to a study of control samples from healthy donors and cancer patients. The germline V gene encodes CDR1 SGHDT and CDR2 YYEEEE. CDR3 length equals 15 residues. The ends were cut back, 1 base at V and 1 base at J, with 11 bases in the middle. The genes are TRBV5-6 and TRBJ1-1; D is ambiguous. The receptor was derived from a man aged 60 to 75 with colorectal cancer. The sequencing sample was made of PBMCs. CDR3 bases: TGTGCCAGCAGCTTGTATGGGCGGCAGAACACTGAAGCTTTCTTT. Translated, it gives CASSLYGRQNTEAFF.